The 14 T cell receptor beta chains below come from one sample, sequenced in a study of PD-1 blockade in classical Hodgkin lymphoma. TCRdb's copy holds only in-frame clones and misses some; the assay was immunoSEQ multiplex PCR. Here the sample spans tens of thousands of clones, approximately 82% being singletons. Relapse was seen in all patients after autologous stem cell transplantation, and brentuximab vedotin exposure was variable. The specimen was peripheral blood mononuclear cells (PBMCs), collected before the second cycle of nivolumab. The receptors shown here come from a human donor with classical Hodgkin lymphoma.

The genes are TRBV4-2 and TRBJ1-2; D not certain. Trimming took off 2 bases at V and 6 bases at J, with 16 bases between the two ends. Germline CDR1 is LGHNA and CDR2 is YNFKEQ. This CDR3 is built from 15 residues. CDR3 sequence: CASSQNREPSHGYTF. Here the CDR3 DNA reads TGTGCCAGCAGCCAAAATAGGGAACCGTCCCATGGCTACACCTTC.

On this clone itself: Distinct nucleotide sequences in the sample also encode this CDR3. V gene TRBV6-5 combines with J gene TRBJ2-1; D remains unclear. The CDR3 totals 13 residues. CDR1 is MNHEY, CDR2 SVGAGI, per germline. The V gene lost 6 bases and the J gene lost 0 bases, with 6 bases spanning the gap. Written as DNA, the CDR3 is TGTGCCAGCAGCTTGAGCTCCTACAATGAGCAGTTCTTC. Translating it yields CASSLSSYNEQFF.

This chain uses TRBV5-5 with TRBJ2-7; D unresolved. The CDR3 loop spans 12 amino acids. V lost 1 base to trimming and J lost 6 bases, with 8 bases between them. The germline gives CDR1 SGHKS, CDR2 YYEKEE (reference sequence). DNA for the CDR3: TGTGCCAGCAGCTTGCTGGCCCTCGAGCAGTACTTC. Amino acid sequence: CASSLLALEQYF.

The rearrangement links TRBV28 to TRBJ1-1; D is ambiguous. Germline loops: CDR1 MDHEN, CDR2 SYDVKM. The CDR3 extends over 14 amino acids. V lost 5 bases, J lost 2 bases, and 12 bases lay in between. CDR3 sequence: CASSLRHANTEAFF. As DNA, the CDR3 is TGTGCCAGCAGTCTCAGACACGCCAACACTGAAGCTTTCTTT.

The rearrangement joins TRBV5-5 to TRBJ2-6, with 8 bases lining up with TRBD1. Germline-derived CDR1 and CDR2 are SGHKS and YYEKEE (reference sequence). Trimming removed 1 base from V and 0 bases from J; junction bases left unmatched: 3. This CDR3 is 17 amino acids long. Written as DNA, the CDR3 is TGTGCCAGCAGCTTGAGGGACAGGTACTCTGGGGCCAACGTCCTGACTTTC. This sequence encodes CASSLRDRYSGANVLTF.

The chain joins TRBV18 to TRBJ1-2; D is unresolved. Germline lookup yields CDR1 KGHSH and CDR2 LQKENI. The CDR3 length is 13 residues. V was trimmed by 2 bases and J by 8 bases, leaving 12 bases between them. This CDR3 is CASSPGGREGYTF. CDR3 in DNA: TGTGCCAGCTCACCAGGAGGTAGGGAAGGCTACACCTTC.

The rearrangement uses TRBV28 and TRBJ2-5, with 7 bases that match TRBD1. The CDR3 consists of 16 residues. V lost 4 bases and J lost 3; bases outside the gene matches: 11. Germline V gene lookup returns CDR1 MDHEN and CDR2 SYDVKM. The CDR3 bases are TGTGCCAGCAGTTCCCCTAGGGACAGCCCAGAAGAGACCCAGTACTTC. The encoded protein is CASSSPRDSPEETQYF.

J is TRBJ1-2 and V is TRBV4-2; no reliable D call. Trimming took 5 bases from V and 2 from J, leaving 6 bases between them. Looked up from germline, CDR1 is LGHNA and CDR2 is YNFKEQ. The CDR3 loop spans 12 amino acids. The CDR3 sequence is CASSFPNYGYTF. Written as DNA, the CDR3 is TGTGCCAGCAGCTTTCCCAACTATGGCTACACCTTC.

The V gene is TRBV29-1, the J gene TRBJ2-2, with D perhaps TRBD2 (6 bases). Trimming took 7 bases from V and 0 from J, leaving 12 bases between them. Germline V gene lookup returns CDR1 SQVTM and CDR2 ANQGSEA. This CDR3 contains 14 residues. DNA for the CDR3: TGCAGCGCCCGGGGGATTACGAACACCGGGGAGCTGTTTTTT. Translated, it gives CSARGITNTGELFF.

The chain recombines TRBV14 with TRBJ1-1; 7 bases line up with TRBD1. Germline CDR1 SGHDN, CDR2 FVKESK. V dropped 0 bases and J dropped 6; count of bases not matched to a gene: 22. The CDR3 contains 20 residues. The chain's CDR3 is CASSQDPLTQGPPTPPEAFF. The CDR3, as DNA: TGTGCCAGCAGCCAAGACCCTCTTACACAGGGGCCCCCTACTCCGCCTGAAGCTTTCTTT.

The chain employs TRBV9 and TRBJ2-7; 7 bases match TRBD1. The germline V gene has CDR1 SGDLS and CDR2 YYNGEE. V shed 4 bases and J 3 bases; nucleotides not matched to a gene: 7. The CDR3 sequence is 14 residues long. For the CDR3, the DNA is TGTGCCAGCAGCTCCGGGACAGATCACTACGAGCAGTACTTC. This gives the protein CASSSGTDHYEQYF.

The rearrangement links TRBV19 to TRBJ1-6; 8 bases line up with TRBD1. CDR3 length equals 17 residues. Germline-derived CDR1 and CDR2 are LNHDA and SQIVND (reference sequence). V gave up 4 bases and J gave up 8 bases; unmatched junction bases: 13. Written as DNA, the CDR3 is TGTGCCAGTAGTAAATTATCAGGGGGCGCAGGGGATTCACCCCTCCACTTT. Translation gives CASSKLSGGAGDSPLHF.

The chain joins TRBV7-2 to TRBJ2-7; no clear D gene. This CDR3 region has 14 residues. V was shortened by 1 base and J by 1 base, with 8 bases between the two germline ends. The germline V gene has CDR1 SGHTA and CDR2 FQGNSA. The CDR3 DNA reads as TGTGCCAGCAGCTTAGAGGCCAGATCCTACGAGCAGTACTTC. Protein: CASSLEARSYEQYF.

The V call is TRBV25-1, the J call TRBJ1-5, with D unclear. Trimming shortened V by 4 bases and J by 0 bases, and 13 bases separated the two germline ends. This CDR3 comprises 16 residues. The germline V gene encodes CDR1 MGHDK and CDR2 SYGVNS. The CDR3 DNA reads TGTGCCAGCAGTGGCGAAACTGTTGGTAGCAATCAGCCCCAGCATTTT. Protein sequence: CASSGETVGSNQPQHF.